What follows are 3 T cell receptor beta chains derived from one specimen sequenced in a study of human T cells and chemical hapten exposure. This sample's time point: patch test 1, 2 weeks after DPC sensitization. Treatment: therapeutic diphenylcyclopropenone sensitization with weekly scalp DPC. Via MiXCR, TCRdb re-called the RACE reads, giving one row per CDR3 protein. The table has some 380,000 distinct CDR3 sequences, about 4.8% seen once. The sample in question was whole blood, obtained in connection with sensitization to the hapten diphenylcyclopropenone (DPC). These receptors came from a woman aged 45-60 years with alopecia areata. Some clones in this sample may be carry-over from other donors' samples.

In this sample, this clonotype turned up many times. This chain joins TRBV7-3 and TRBJ2-3; 11 bases are shared with TRBD1. V shed 3 bases and J 4 bases; nucleotides not matched to a gene: 3. CDR3 length equals 15 residues. Germline CDR1 is SGHTA and CDR2 is FQGTGA. CDR3 DNA sequence: TGTGCCAGCAGCTTTTCGGGACAGGGGGCAGATACGCAGTATTTT. This translates into CASSFSGQGADTQYF.

This clonotype has only a few counts. The chain uses TRBV20-1 and TRBJ2-7; 10 bases map to TRBD1. CDR1 DFQATT and CDR2 SNEGSKA come from the germline V gene (reference sequence). The length of the CDR3 is 13 residues. V shed 3 bases and J 4 bases; nucleotides not matched to a gene: 3. The CDR3 region is CSARTGGRYEQYF. CDR3 coding DNA: TGCAGTGCTAGGACAGGGGGCAGGTACGAGCAGTACTTC.

This clonotype was seen many times. The V and J genes are TRBV20-1 and TRBJ1-5; no definite D call. Germline assignment: CDR1 DFQATT and CDR2 SNEGSKA (reference sequence). V was clipped by 3 bases and J by 3 bases, with 15 bases between them. CDR3 length: 15 amino acids. CDR3 nucleotides: TGCAGTGCTAGGAGGAGTTTCGGGGACAATCAGCCCCAGCATTTT. Translation gives CSARRSFGDNQPQHF.